The 21 T cell receptor beta chains below all came from one sample that was sequenced in a study of CXCR3-negative and CXCR3-positive naive CD8 T cells (dated by TCRdb to the late 2010s). Here is what the overall study found, with its caveats: Compared with CXCR3-negative naive cells, CXCR3-positive naive cells had TRB CDR3s with higher hydrophobicity (lower Kidera factor 4), lower energy, and higher strength and volume indices.

For these TCRs, the target antigens are not known. The instrument given in TCRdb is NextSeq 550. The Human TCR Profiling Kit (MiLaboratory) was used to prepare UMI-labeled 5' RACE TRB cDNA libraries. TCRdb reprocessed the reads into one record per CDR3 protein sequence, lacking DNA. The table for this sample lists more than 100,000 distinct CDR3 sequences. About 0.37% of the sample is in the top ten clones. The specimen sequenced was naive CXCR3+ CD8+ T cells from blood. The sample's cell subset or site label is to be understood as: CD45RO-CCR7+CD27+CD95- naive CD8+ T cells expressing CXCR3 (TNR3+). All receptors come from a human donor in good health. Some clones in this sample may be carry-over from other donors' samples.

V usage is TRBV5-4 and J usage is TRBJ2-1; the TCRdb D gene call, TRBD2, has no DNA to confirm it. Germline CDR1 and CDR2: SGHNT and YYREEE (reference sequence). The CDR3 runs to 14 residues. CDR3 protein: CASSLSAGVNEQFF.

The chain is built from TRBV29-1 and TRBJ2-2. Germline CDR1 SQVTM, CDR2 ANQGSEA. The CDR3 spans 13 residues. The CDR3 is CSGLDGNTGELFF.

This chain connects TRBV4-1 to TRBJ2-2; the D call from TCRdb, TRBD1, cannot be confirmed without DNA. Germline-derived CDR1 and CDR2 are MGHRA and YSYEKL. This CDR3 contains 18 residues. CDR3 in amino acids: CASSPLTGGSGLNGELFF.

V is TRBV20-1 and J is TRBJ2-2; lacking DNA, the TRBD1 call made by TCRdb goes unchecked. The CDR3 is 16 residues long. Per germline, CDR1 DFQATT and CDR2 SNEGSKA (reference sequence). The CDR3 protein is CSARRAPNWNTGELFF.

This chain joins TRBV15 and TRBJ1-2; TCRdb designates TRBD1, a call that cannot be tested without DNA. The CDR3 totals 19 residues. Germline V gene data show CDR1 as LNHNV and CDR2 as YYDKDF (reference sequence). CDR3 in amino acids: CATSSPQSGTGGAGDGYTF.

The gene calls are TRBV12-3 or TRBV12-4 and TRBJ2-5; with no DNA, the TCRdb D assignment of TRBD1 cannot be verified. The CDR3 spans 15 residues. CDR3 in amino acids: CASSAFLGMGETQYF.

The chain combines TRBV25-1 with TRBJ2-1; absent DNA, TCRdb's TRBD1 call cannot be checked. The germline V gene has CDR1 MGHDK and CDR2 SYGVNS. CDR3 length: 14 residues. The CDR3 loop reads CASSDPDRYNEQFF.

The chain combines TRBV28 with TRBJ1-6. CDR3 length: 13 amino acids. Per germline, CDR1 MDHEN and CDR2 SYDVKM. CDR3 residues: CASSPFWDSPLHF.

V is TRBV20-1 and J is TRBJ2-7; no DNA is available, so the TRBD1 call from TCRdb remains unchecked. The CDR3 is made up of 14 amino acids. The germline CDR1 and CDR2 sequences are DFQATT and SNEGSKA (reference sequence). CDR3 region: CSARIPGQGYEQYF.

The rearrangement uses TRBV15 and TRBJ1-2; TCRdb's assignment of TRBD1 cannot be checked, as there is no DNA. The V gene's germline CDR1 is LNHNV and CDR2 YYDKDF (reference sequence). CDR3 length equals 16 residues. This CDR3 reads CATTSAGQGFGYGYTF.

This sequence joins TRBV7-3 and TRBJ2-1. Germline V lookup: CDR1 SGHTA, CDR2 FQGTGA. The CDR3 spans 17 residues. CDR3 sequence: CASSEAGQGLHYNEQFF.

This rearrangement joins TRBV5-5 to TRBJ1-1; the D gene TCRdb calls, TRBD1, cannot be checked with no DNA. Germline V CDR1 and CDR2: SGHKS, YYEKEE (reference sequence). This CDR3 has 14 amino acids. CDR3 residues: CASSLAVGGTEAFF.

The V and J genes are TRBV20-1 and TRBJ2-7. The CDR3 totals 12 residues. Germline V gene lookup returns CDR1 DFQATT and CDR2 SNEGSKA (reference sequence). The chain's CDR3 is CSARDSASEQYF.

This CDR3 is CATSSGTGRTNTEAFF. This chain connects TRBV15 to TRBJ1-1; lacking DNA, the TRBD1 call made by TCRdb goes unchecked. CDR3 size: 16 residues. Germline V gives CDR1 LNHNV, CDR2 YYDKDF (reference sequence).

The chain carries TRBV13 and TRBJ2-7; TCRdb's D gene call, TRBD1, goes unchecked for lack of DNA. Germline V gives CDR1 PRHDT, CDR2 FYEKMQ (reference sequence). This CDR3 contains 15 residues. This CDR3 is CASSLGPQGTYEQYF.

This chain links TRBV6-5 with TRBJ1-2; without DNA, the TCRdb call of TRBD1 cannot be checked. The CDR3 extends over 14 amino acids. The V gene's germline CDR1 is MNHEY and CDR2 SVGAGI. CDR3: CASSYLGGFYGYTF.

The chain has TRBV12-3 or TRBV12-4 and TRBJ2-7. The CDR3 consists of 12 residues. CDR3 sequence: CASSLVFHEQYF.

CDR3 amino acids: CAILGQGNSYEQYF. J is TRBJ2-7 and V is TRBV2; lacking DNA, the TRBD1 call made by TCRdb goes unchecked. The length of the CDR3 is 14 residues. CDR1 and CDR2 (germline): SNHLY, FYNNEI. Full variable domain (missing parts from reference TRBV2 and TRBJ2-7): EPEVTQTPSHQVTQMGQEVILRCVPISNHLYFYWYRQILGQKVEFLVSFYNNEISEKSEIFDDQFSVERPDGSNFTLKIRSTKLEDSAMYFCAILGQGNSYEQYFGPGTRLTVT.

The chain combines TRBV4-1 with TRBJ2-2; the TCRdb D gene call, TRBD2, has no DNA to confirm it. The V gene's germline CDR1 is MGHRA and CDR2 YSYEKL. This CDR3 is built from 15 residues. CDR3: CASSQGGGLTGELFF.

The chain links TRBV19 to TRBJ2-3; TCRdb's D call, TRBD1, is unchecked because there is no DNA. The germline CDR1 and CDR2 sequences are LNHDA and SQIVND (reference sequence). The CDR3 loop spans 13 amino acids. CDR3 sequence reads: CASSAGAADTQYF.

The gene calls are TRBV29-1 and TRBJ1-2; TCRdb names TRBD1, which stays unverified in the absence of DNA. CDR3 size: 14 residues. Germline V gene lookup returns CDR1 SQVTM and CDR2 ANQGSEA. The CDR3 protein is CSATTGTLVDGYTF.